A single T cell receptor (beta chain) is shown here with its context. The target of this receptor is not known. Base quality data are lacking; no much larger clone is found one base away. Each collaborating institution followed its own protocols to collect whole blood in K2EDTA tubes. For TCRbeta analysis, collaborators shipped samples as frozen whole blood, isolated PBMCs, or DNA extracted from either of those sample types. The data were taken from a study of blood T cell repertoires in COVID-19 (dated by TCRdb to the early 2020s). For context, the study as a whole: Collaborator samples came from the United States, Italy and Spain and covered acute and convalescent phases of COVID-19. The samples were drawn from the first 160 participants of the ongoing ImmuneRACE study and from 950 to 1,500 subjects provided by 6 global collaborators. Sample metadata almost always included a de-identified subject ID, COVID-19 status, age in years and sex. Deeply sampled blood TCRbeta repertoires from subjects exposed to, actively infected with, or recovered from COVID-19 were included in the dataset. HLA class I and class II types, where available, came from metadata supplied by the sample provider rather than from assay-based typing. The repertoires were released in a freely available public database meant as a resource for research on the immune response to SARS-CoV-2. The material from the prospective study consisted of cDNA or gDNA derived from T cells, B-cell-depleted T cells, or PBMCs. Overall results and qualifications from the work: How much clinical and demographic metadata was included differed by source and by participant, and the metadata was provided uncurated.

Taken from cysteine to phenylalanine, the CDR3 has 12 residues. The entry retains the CDR3 DNA only, 36 bases that are in frame from base 1. V was cut back by 5 bases and J by 5 bases, leaving a gap of 10 bases between them. The germline V gene (reference sequence) specifies SEHNR as CDR1 and FQNEAQ as CDR2. TCRbeta CDR3 regions were amplified from genomic DNA by means of the immunoSEQ Assay, a bias-controlled multiplex PCR. As for the authors' bioinformatics: The number of nucleated cells in each sample was estimated by amplification of reference gene primers within the assay. Sequence reads were collapsed and filtered to measure the absolute abundance of every unique TCRbeta CDR3 rearrangement. For each sample, productive Simpson clonality was calculated as the square root of Simpson's diversity index across productive rearrangements. This immuneACCESS table, as held by TCRdb, lists in-frame sequences with V and J called but not all clones. Of the missing ones, under half trace to an unresolved V gene in checked studies; the others have no known cause. V and J calls and clone size are given by that table; D and trimming were obtained from the DNA. The sample table holds about 80,000 clones, of which 88% were seen once. Approximately 6.8% of the sample is held by the ten biggest clonotypes.

This TCR derives from a woman older than 75 with acute or convalescent COVID-19. The rearranged segments are TRBV7-9 and TRBJ2-7; confidence is insufficient to name the D gene. Specimen: peripheral blood. The nucleotides are TGTGCCAGCAGCCCCCAGGCAAACGAGCAGTACTTC. Translated, it gives CASSPQANEQYF.